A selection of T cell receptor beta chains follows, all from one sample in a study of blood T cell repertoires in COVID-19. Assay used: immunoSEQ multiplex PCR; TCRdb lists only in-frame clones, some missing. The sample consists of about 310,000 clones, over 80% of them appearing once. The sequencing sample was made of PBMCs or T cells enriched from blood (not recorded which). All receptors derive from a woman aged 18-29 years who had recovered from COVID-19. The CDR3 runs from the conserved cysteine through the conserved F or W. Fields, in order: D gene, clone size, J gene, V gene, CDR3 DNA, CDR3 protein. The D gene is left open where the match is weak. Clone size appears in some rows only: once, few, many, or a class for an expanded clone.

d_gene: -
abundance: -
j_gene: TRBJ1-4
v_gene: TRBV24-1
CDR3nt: TGTGCCACCAGTGATCCAGGGTTGGCTAATGAAAAACTGTTTTTT
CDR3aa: CATSDPGLANEKLFF

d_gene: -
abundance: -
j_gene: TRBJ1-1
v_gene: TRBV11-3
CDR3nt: TGTGCCAGCAGCTCGGGGACTGGTGAGGACACTGAAGCTTTCTTT
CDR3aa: CASSSGTGEDTEAFF

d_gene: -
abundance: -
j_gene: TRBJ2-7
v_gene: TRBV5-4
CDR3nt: TGTGCCAGCAGCTTTGCGGGGCCCTACGAGCAGTACTTC
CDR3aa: CASSFAGPYEQYF

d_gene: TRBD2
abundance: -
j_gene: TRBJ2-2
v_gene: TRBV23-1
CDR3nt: TGCGCCAGCAGTCAATTGGGGGCACTAGCGGGAGGCCACGGGGAGCTGTTTTTT
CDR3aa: CASSQLGALAGGHGELFF

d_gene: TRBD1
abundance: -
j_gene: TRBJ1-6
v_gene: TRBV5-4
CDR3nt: TGTGCCAGCAGCGGTGGATGGGACAGCTATAATTCACCCCTCCACTTT
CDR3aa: CASSGGWDSYNSPLHF

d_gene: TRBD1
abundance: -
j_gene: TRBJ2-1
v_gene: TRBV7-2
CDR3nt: TGTGCCAGCAGCGTTATGGGACAGCCCAATGAGCAGTTCTTC
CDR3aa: CASSVMGQPNEQFF

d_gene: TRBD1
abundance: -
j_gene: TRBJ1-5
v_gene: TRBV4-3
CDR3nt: TGCGCCAGCAGCCAAGATTTTAGCGGGACAGAAAATCAGCCCCAGCATTTT
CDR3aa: CASSQDFSGTENQPQHF

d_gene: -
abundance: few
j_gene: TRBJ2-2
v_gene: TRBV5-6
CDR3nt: TGTGCCAGCAGCTTTTTCGGGACGAACACCGGGGAGCTGTTTTTT
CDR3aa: CASSFFGTNTGELFF

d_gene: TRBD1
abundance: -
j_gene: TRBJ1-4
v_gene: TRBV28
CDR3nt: TGTGCCAGCGGGGTGGGGACAGGGGTCGGTAATCATGAAAAACTGTTTTTT
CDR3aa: CASGVGTGVGNHEKLFF

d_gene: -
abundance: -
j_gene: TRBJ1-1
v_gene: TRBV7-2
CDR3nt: TGTGCCAGCAGCTTGAGACAGGCCACTGAAGCTTTCTTT
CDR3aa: CASSLRQATEAFF

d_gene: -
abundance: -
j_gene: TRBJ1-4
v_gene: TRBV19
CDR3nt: TGTGCCAGTAGTACATCAGGGACACTGAAACTGTTTTTT
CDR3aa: CASSTSGTLKLFF

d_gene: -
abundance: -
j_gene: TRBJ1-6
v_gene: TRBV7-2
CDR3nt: TGTGCCAGCAGCTTAGCCCCAGGGGAGTATTCACCCCTCCACTTT
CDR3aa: CASSLAPGEYSPLHF

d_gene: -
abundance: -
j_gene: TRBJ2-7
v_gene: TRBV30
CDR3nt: TGTGCCTGGAGTAAGGGGTCCAACTACGAGCAGTACTTC
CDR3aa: CAWSKGSNYEQYF

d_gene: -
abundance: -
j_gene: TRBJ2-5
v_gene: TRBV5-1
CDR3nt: TGCGCCAGCACCGGACAGAGCCCGCAAGAGACCCAGTACTTC
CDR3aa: CASTGQSPQETQYF

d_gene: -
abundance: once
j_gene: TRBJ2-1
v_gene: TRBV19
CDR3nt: TGTGCCAGTAGTATAGTCCCAGGGGCTGGGGACAATGAGCAGTTCTTC
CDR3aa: CASSIVPGAGDNEQFF

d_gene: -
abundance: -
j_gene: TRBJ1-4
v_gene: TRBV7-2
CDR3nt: TGTGCCAGCAGCTTAGGGGGTAGTGGGCGGGGTAATGAAAAACTGTTTTTT
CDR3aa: CASSLGGSGRGNEKLFF

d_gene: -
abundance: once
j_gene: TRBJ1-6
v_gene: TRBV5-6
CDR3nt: TGTGCCAGCAGCTTGTTGGCCCTTAGCGATTCACCCCTCCACTTT
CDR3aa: CASSLLALSDSPLHF

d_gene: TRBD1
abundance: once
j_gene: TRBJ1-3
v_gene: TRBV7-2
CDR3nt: TGTGCCAGCAGCGCACAGGGGGCGTTTGGAAACACCATATATTTT
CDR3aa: CASSAQGAFGNTIYF

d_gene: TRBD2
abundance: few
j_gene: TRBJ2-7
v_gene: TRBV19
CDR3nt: TGTGCCAGTACCCCTCGGGGGGGATTTACCTACGAGCAGTACTTC
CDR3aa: CASTPRGGFTYEQYF

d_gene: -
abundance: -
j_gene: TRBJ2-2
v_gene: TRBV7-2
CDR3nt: TGTGCCAGCAGCATGGTCCGGCTTCAGGGCACCGGGGAGCTGTTTTTT
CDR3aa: CASSMVRLQGTGELFF

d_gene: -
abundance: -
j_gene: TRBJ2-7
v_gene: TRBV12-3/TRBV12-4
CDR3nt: TGTGCCAGCAGTTTATTCCTGAGGTACGAGCAGTACTTC
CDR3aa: CASSLFLRYEQYF

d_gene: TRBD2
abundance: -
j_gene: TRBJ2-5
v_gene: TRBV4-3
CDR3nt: TGCGCCAGCAGCCAAGGAGCGGGACTCGTCCAAGAGACCCAGTACTTC
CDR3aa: CASSQGAGLVQETQYF

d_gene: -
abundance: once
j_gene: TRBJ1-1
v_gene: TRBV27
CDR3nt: TGTGCCAGCAGCCGCGCCCTGAACACTGAAGCTTTCTTT
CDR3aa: CASSRALNTEAFF

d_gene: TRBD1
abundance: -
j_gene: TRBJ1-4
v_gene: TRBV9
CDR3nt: TGTGCCAGCAGCGCGAGGGGACAGGGGGCTCTTCCAACTAATGAAAAACTGTTTTTT
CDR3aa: CASSARGQGALPTNEKLFF

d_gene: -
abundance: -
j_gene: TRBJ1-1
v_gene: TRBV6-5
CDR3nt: TGTGCCAGCAGTAGAGGTGCGGGCTACACTGAAGCTTTCTTT
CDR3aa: CASSRGAGYTEAFF

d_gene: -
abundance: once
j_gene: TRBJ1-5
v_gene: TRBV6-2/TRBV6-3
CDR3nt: TGTGCCAGCAGTCGCCCAGGACTTCATCAGCCCCAGCATTTT
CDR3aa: CASSRPGLHQPQHF

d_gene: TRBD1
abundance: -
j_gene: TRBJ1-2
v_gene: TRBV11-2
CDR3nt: TGTGCCAGCAGCTCACCGGGACAGGGGTTCTATGGCTACACCTTC
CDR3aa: CASSSPGQGFYGYTF

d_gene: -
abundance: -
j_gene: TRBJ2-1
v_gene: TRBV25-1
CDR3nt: TGTGCCAGCAGCCCGGGACAAGGGAGTGTTGAGCAGTTCTTC
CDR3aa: CASSPGQGSVEQFF

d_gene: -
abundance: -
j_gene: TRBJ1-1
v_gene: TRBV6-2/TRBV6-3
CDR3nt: TGTGCCAGCACCCCAGAGGGGGACGCTGAAGCTTTCTTT
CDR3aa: CASTPEGDAEAFF

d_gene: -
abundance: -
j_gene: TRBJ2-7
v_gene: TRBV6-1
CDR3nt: TGTGCCAGCAGTGAAGCGCCCAACAGGGAGCAGTACTTC
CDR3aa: CASSEAPNREQYF

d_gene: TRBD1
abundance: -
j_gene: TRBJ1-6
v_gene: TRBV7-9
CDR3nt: TGTGCCACCGAGGGGGGGGACAGGGTCTCACCCCTCCACTTT
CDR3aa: CATEGGDRVSPLHF

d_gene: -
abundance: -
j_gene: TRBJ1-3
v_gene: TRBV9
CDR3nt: TGTGCCAGCAGCGTAGGACAGTCTGGAAACACCATATATTTT
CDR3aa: CASSVGQSGNTIYF

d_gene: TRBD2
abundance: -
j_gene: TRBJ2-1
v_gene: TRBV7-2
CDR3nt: TGTGCCAGCAGCTTAGGAGGGACTAGATCAGCTGAGCAGTTCTTC
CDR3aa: CASSLGGTRSAEQFF

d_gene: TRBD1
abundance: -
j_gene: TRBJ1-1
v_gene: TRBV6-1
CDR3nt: TGTGCCAGCAGTGAGACCGACAGGGAATACACTGAAGCTTTCTTT
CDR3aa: CASSETDREYTEAFF

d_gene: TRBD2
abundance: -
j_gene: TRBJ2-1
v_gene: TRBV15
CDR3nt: TGTGCCACCAGCGTAACCCTGGGGCGGGAGGGCCAGAATGAGCAGTTCTTC
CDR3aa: CATSVTLGREGQNEQFF

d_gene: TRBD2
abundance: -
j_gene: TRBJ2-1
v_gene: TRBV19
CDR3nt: TGTGCCAGTAATTTAGGGGAGGGGAGGTACAATGAGCAGTTCTTC
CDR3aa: CASNLGEGRYNEQFF